These 32 T cell receptor beta chains originate from one sample sequenced in a study of OX40 agonist ivuxolimab in advanced cancers. TCRdb keeps only in-frame clones here, not all; method: immunoSEQ multiplex PCR. The table records 35,000 or so clones, roughly four fifths of them present only once. Sequencing used CD4+ or CD8+ T cells sorted from blood, obtained in a trial of the OX40 agonist ivuxolimab. All receptors come from an adult with an advanced solid tumor such as melanoma, head and neck, liver or kidney cancer.

The chain has TRBV9 and TRBJ2-7; TRBD2 agrees at 10 bases. The CDR3 covers 16 residues. Germline values: CDR1 SGDLS, CDR2 YYNGEE. After removal of 3 bases from V and 5 bases from J, the junction contained 11 bases not matched to a gene. The CDR3 DNA follows: TGTGCCAGCAGCGACCCTCTAAGCGGGGGGGTGGACGAGCAGTACTTC. It yields the protein CASSDPLSGGVDEQYF.

In its sample, this clone ranks as medium-sized. The chain carries TRBV5-4 and TRBJ1-1, with 10 bases identical to TRBD1. CDR3 length: 15 amino acids. V shed 4 bases, J shed 5 bases, and the junction held 8 bases outside the gene matches. CDR1 is SGHNT, CDR2 YYREEE, per germline (reference sequence). The CDR3 spells CASSHRQGAGTEAFF. Here the CDR3 DNA reads TGTGCCAGCAGCCACAGACAGGGGGCAGGAACTGAAGCTTTCTTT.

The chain uses TRBV6-6 and TRBJ2-5; 8 bases are a match to TRBD2. The last part of the DNA fits TRBJ2-7 better; the J call may be wrong. The CDR3 is 16 amino acids. Per the germline V gene, CDR1 is MNHNY and CDR2 is SVGAGI (reference sequence). CDR3 residues: CASSPRGGRFLYEQYF. As DNA, the CDR3 is TGTGCCAGCAGTCCACGCGGGGGGCGCTTCCTTTACGAGCAGTACTTC.

V and J are TRBV4-1 and TRBJ1-5; D is perhaps TRBD1 (5 bases). V lost 1 base and J lost 4, with 11 bases in between. The CDR3 is 15 residues long. Per germline, CDR1 MGHRA and CDR2 YSYEKL. CDR3 nucleotide sequence: TGCGCCAGCAGCCAAGCTCCCGGGACTAATCAGCCCCAGCATTTT. Translation: CASSQAPGTNQPQHF.

The rearrangement uses TRBV6-6 and TRBJ2-1; no clear D. The CDR3 sequence is 15 residues long. Germline values: CDR1 MNHNY, CDR2 SVGAGI (reference sequence). V was clipped by 4 bases and J by 0 bases, with 10 bases between them. CDR3 DNA: TGTGCCAGCAGTTTTATAAGTAGCTCCTACAATGAGCAGTTCTTC. The encoded protein is CASSFISSSYNEQFF.

The V call is TRBV18, the J call TRBJ1-1, with TRBD1 as a possible D gene (5 bases). From germline, CDR1 is KGHSH and CDR2 LQKENI. Trimming stripped 8 bases from V and 2 bases from J, with 15 bases between. CDR3 size: 14 residues. CDR3 loop: CASPPEGRNTEAFF. CDR3 coding DNA: TGTGCCAGCCCGCCGGAGGGGCGAAACACTGAAGCTTTCTTT.

V is TRBV5-4 and J is TRBJ2-1, with TRBD2 matching over 7 bases. The CDR3 extends over 17 amino acids. The germline V gene encodes CDR1 SGHNT and CDR2 YYREEE (reference sequence). Germline trimming cut 0 bases from V and 7 bases from J; bases unmatched to any gene: 13. The CDR3 DNA follows: TGTGCCAGCAGCTTGGGGACGGGGGGAGTCTTCCGTAATGAGCAGTTCTTC. Protein product: CASSLGTGGVFRNEQFF.

The chain combines TRBV4-2 with TRBJ2-3; TRBD2 matches 8 bases. This CDR3 region has 16 residues. In germline, CDR1 is LGHNA, CDR2 YNFKEQ. J gave up 2 bases and V 5 bases, and 9 bases lay outside the gene matches. The CDR3 spells CASSSRLALPTDTQYF. For the CDR3, the DNA is TGTGCCAGCAGCTCGAGACTAGCGCTACCCACAGATACGCAGTATTTT.

This chain joins TRBV11-3 and TRBJ1-1, with 9 bases lining up with TRBD1. The trim removed 3 bases at V and 7 bases at J, leaving 9 bases unmatched. This CDR3 has 15 residues. CDR1 and CDR2 (germline): SGHNT, YENEEA. The CDR3 sequence: CASSLSGQGRGEAFF. The CDR3 region has the DNA TGTGCCAGCAGCTTGTCGGGACAGGGAAGGGGTGAAGCTTTCTTT.

The V call is TRBV29-1, the J call TRBJ2-7; 10 bases are shared with TRBD1. Per the germline V gene, CDR1 is SQVTM and CDR2 is ANQGSEA. J lost 2 bases, V lost 4 bases, and 2 bases had no gene match. The CDR3 spans 13 residues. The CDR3 nucleotides read TGCAGCGTTGGCGGGACAGGGGCCTACGAGCAGTACTTC. This gives the protein CSVGGTGAYEQYF.

The CDR3 bases are TGCGCCAGCAGCCACGGCCGGGGGCCCTTTGGCGAGCAGTACTTC. This gives the protein CASSHGRGPFGEQYF. The chain combines TRBV4-3 with TRBJ2-7; either TRBD1 or TRBD2 may supply D (6 bases each). V lost 3 bases and J 6 bases, leaving 18 bases between the germline ends. The CDR3 is made up of 15 amino acids. CDR1 and CDR2 (germline): LGHNA, YSLEER.

The chain has TRBV2 and TRBJ2-2; no reliable D call. The germline CDR1 and CDR2 sequences are SNHLY and FYNNEI. The ends were cut back, 4 bases at V and 1 base at J, with 7 bases in the middle. The CDR3 consists of 14 residues. Here the CDR3 DNA reads TGTGCCAGCAGTGGGGGATTGAACACCGGGGAGCTGTTTTTT. This gives the protein CASSGGLNTGELFF.

This rearrangement joins TRBV7-2 to TRBJ1-6, with D possibly TRBD1 on 5 matching bases. Germline V gene lookup returns CDR1 SGHTA and CDR2 FQGNSA. This CDR3 spans 17 amino acids. The ends were cut back, 5 bases at V and 5 bases at J, with 19 bases in the middle. The CDR3, as DNA: TGTGCCAGCAGCCCCTATCCTCCCCCCAGGGATAATTCACCCCTCCACTTT. As protein: CASSPYPPPRDNSPLHF.

The CDR3 bases are TGTGCCAGCAGCTTGTCGTCGAACGAGCAGTACTTC. It translates to CASSLSSNEQYF. This chain joins TRBV5-6 and TRBJ2-5; D remains unclear. With the DNA end fitting TRBJ2-7 better, the J assignment may be wrong. CDR3 length: 12 residues. CDR1 and CDR2 (germline): SGHDT, YYEEEE.

The chain carries TRBV7-6 and TRBJ2-7; TRBD2 matches 8 bases. This CDR3 is 15 amino acids long. The V segment lost 1 base and the J segment 2 bases; nucleotides outside the gene matches: 4. CDR1 SGHVS and CDR2 FNYEAQ come from the germline V gene. Written as DNA, the CDR3 is TGTGCCAGCAGCTTAGAATCAGCGGGAGCCTACGAGCAGTACTTC. Its protein is CASSLESAGAYEQYF.

This sequence joins TRBV11-2 and TRBJ2-5; 9 nucleotides align to TRBD2. This CDR3 is built from 19 residues. CDR1 and CDR2 (germline): SGHAT, FQNNGV. Trimming removed 3 bases from V and 5 bases from J; junction bases left unmatched: 19. CDR3 in amino acids: CASSFPGVAGGLFLETQYF. CDR3 DNA: TGTGCCAGCAGCTTCCCCGGAGTGGCGGGAGGGCTATTCCTGGAGACCCAGTACTTC.

J is TRBJ2-1 and V is TRBV11-2; 7 nucleotides align to TRBD2. The V segment lost 1 base and the J segment 4 bases; nucleotides outside the gene matches: 7. CDR1 and CDR2 from the germline V gene are SGHAT and FQNNGV. This CDR3 has 16 amino acids. The CDR3 spells CASSLGLALLYNEQFF. The DNA for the CDR3 is TGTGCCAGCAGCTTAGGACTAGCCCTCCTTTACAATGAGCAGTTCTTC.

This clone was detected a few times. This rearrangement joins TRBV2 to TRBJ2-7; D possibly uses TRBD1 or TRBD2 (5 bases each). Germline V CDR1 and CDR2: SNHLY, FYNNEI. The V end was cut by 9 bases, the J end by 4 bases, with 13 bases between. The CDR3 is made up of 12 amino acids. CDR3: CARGRADYEQYF. The DNA of the CDR3 is TGTGCCAGGGGACGAGCTGATTACGAGCAGTACTTC.

This clone is a singleton in its sample. J is TRBJ2-7 and V is TRBV11-3; D is ambiguous. CDR1 and CDR2 (germline): SGHNT, YENEEA. Trimming left V 5 bases short and J 2 bases short, with 7 bases between. The CDR3 has 12 amino acids. The CDR3 DNA reads TGTGCCAGCAGCCTAATCCCCTACGAGCAGTACTTC. Encoded protein: CASSLIPYEQYF.

V gene TRBV19 combines with J gene TRBJ1-1; no firm D call. With 0 bases removed from V and 5 bases from J, the gap between germline ends came to 7 bases. The CDR3 runs 13 residues. Germline CDR1 and CDR2: LNHDA and SQIVND (reference sequence). This chain's CDR3 is CASSIEVRTEAFF. The CDR3 nucleotides read TGTGCCAGTAGTATAGAAGTTCGAACTGAAGCTTTCTTT.

The CDR3 nucleotides are TGTGCCAGCAGCTTGGCCTACGCGGGAGGGGATGAGCAGTTCTTC. It is translated as CASSLAYAGGDEQFF. The chain combines TRBV5-6 with TRBJ2-1, with 9 bases aligning to TRBD2. Germline trimming cut 0 bases from V and 8 bases from J; bases unmatched to any gene: 6. Looked up from germline, CDR1 is SGHDT and CDR2 is YYEEEE. The CDR3 is 15 residues long.

V gene TRBV7-8 combines with J gene TRBJ2-2; the match to TRBD1 covers 7 bases. Germline V gives CDR1 SGHVS, CDR2 FQNEAQ. J lost 4 bases, V lost 5 bases, and 7 bases had no gene match. The CDR3 consists of 15 residues. The CDR3 bases are TGTGCCAGCAGCGAAGTGACAGGGATCACCGGGGAGCTGTTTTTT. This codes for CASSEVTGITGELFF.

V is TRBV10-3 and J is TRBJ2-2; D gene uncertain. Germline CDR1 and CDR2: ENHRY and SYGVKD. V lost 6 bases and J lost 5, with 10 bases in between. The CDR3 spans 13 residues. In nucleotides, the CDR3 is TGTGCCATCAGCCCGATCCTAACCGGGGAGCTGTTTTTT. It codes for CAISPILTGELFF.

The chain is built from TRBV11-1 and TRBJ2-7; 9 nucleotides agree with TRBD1. From germline, CDR1 is SGHAT and CDR2 FQDESV (reference sequence). The CDR3 length is 14 residues. V lost 1 base, J lost 5 bases, and 3 bases stayed unmatched. The CDR3 loop reads CASSLGTGEDEQYF. DNA of the CDR3: TGTGCCAGCAGCTTAGGGACAGGGGAGGACGAGCAGTACTTC.

The chain combines TRBV5-1 with TRBJ2-7, with D perhaps being TRBD1 or TRBD2 (5 bases each). V was cut by 7 bases and J by 5 bases, with 7 bases left in between. Germline V gene lookup returns CDR1 SGHRS and CDR2 YFSETQ. The CDR3 spans 10 residues. The CDR3 DNA is TGCGCCAGCGGGGACGACGAGCAGTACTTC. This encodes CASGDDEQYF.

The gene calls are TRBV4-1 and TRBJ2-7; D is possibly TRBD1 (5 bases). The ends were cut back, 0 bases at V and 4 bases at J, with 13 bases in the middle. Germline loops: CDR1 MGHRA, CDR2 YSYEKL. CDR3 size: 15 residues. The DNA of the CDR3 is TGCGCCAGCAGCCAAGAAGGCCCAGGGCCTTACGAGCAGTACTTC. Its protein is CASSQEGPGPYEQYF.

The chain joins TRBV27 to TRBJ2-7; the match to TRBD1 covers 10 bases. Losses at the gene ends were 0 bases for V and 5 bases for J; bases not matched to a gene: 7. CDR1 is MNHEY, CDR2 SMNVEV, per germline (reference sequence). The CDR3 is 16 residues long. The CDR3 reads CASSLSPGTGANEQYF. The DNA of the CDR3 is TGTGCCAGCAGTTTATCCCCCGGGACAGGGGCGAACGAGCAGTACTTC.

This rearrangement joins TRBV28 to TRBJ2-3; D is possibly TRBD1 (6 bases). Germline loops: CDR1 MDHEN, CDR2 SYDVKM. V was pared by 2 bases and J by 4 bases, with 13 bases between. The length of the CDR3 is 15 residues. CDR3 amino acids: CASSLQGWPPDTQYF. The CDR3 DNA reads as TGTGCCAGCAGTTTACAGGGGTGGCCTCCAGATACGCAGTATTTT.

The chain employs TRBV27 and TRBJ2-7; the D is unclear. Germline V gene lookup returns CDR1 MNHEY and CDR2 SMNVEV (reference sequence). The CDR3 sequence is 12 residues long. Trimming removed 6 bases from V and 0 bases from J, with 6 bases in between. DNA for the CDR3: TGTGCCAGCAGCCTTCTCTCCTACGAGCAGTACTTC. It is translated as CASSLLSYEQYF.

The genes are TRBV6-6 and TRBJ1-1; 8 bases agree with TRBD1. The CDR3 has 16 amino acids. Germline CDR1 and CDR2: MNHNY and SVGAGI (reference sequence). The V and J ends lost 2 bases and 3 bases, in that order; junction bases with no gene match: 8. The CDR3 reads CASSYPRTGFDTEAFF. The CDR3 coding sequence is TGTGCCAGCAGTTACCCCCGGACAGGGTTCGACACTGAAGCTTTCTTT.

The V call is TRBV5-1, the J call TRBJ2-5; D remains ambiguous. Germline CDR1 SGHRS, CDR2 YFSETQ. The CDR3 has 14 amino acids. With 4 bases removed from V and 1 base from J, the gap between germline ends came to 11 bases. CDR3 protein: CASSVLGPQETQYF. CDR3 nucleotide sequence: TGCGCCAGCAGCGTTCTTGGGCCCCAAGAGACCCAGTACTTC. The complete variable domain, with remaining parts taken from reference TRBV5-1 and TRBJ2-5, reads KAGVTQTPRYLIKTRGQQVTLSCSPISGHRSVSWYQQTPGQGLQFLFEYFSETQRNKGNFPGRFSGRQFSNSRSEMNVSTLELGDSALYLCASSVLGPQETQYFGPGTRLLVL.

The chain has TRBV4-1 and TRBJ2-1, with a weak D call TRBD2 (5 bases). The CDR3 totals 17 residues. V was shortened by 4 bases and J by 0 bases, with 16 bases between the two germline ends. The germline V gene has CDR1 MGHRA and CDR2 YSYEKL. CDR3 coding DNA: TGCGCCAGCAGCCTCACCATCCTAGGGAGCTCCTACAATGAGCAGTTCTTC. Protein product: CASSLTILGSSYNEQFF.